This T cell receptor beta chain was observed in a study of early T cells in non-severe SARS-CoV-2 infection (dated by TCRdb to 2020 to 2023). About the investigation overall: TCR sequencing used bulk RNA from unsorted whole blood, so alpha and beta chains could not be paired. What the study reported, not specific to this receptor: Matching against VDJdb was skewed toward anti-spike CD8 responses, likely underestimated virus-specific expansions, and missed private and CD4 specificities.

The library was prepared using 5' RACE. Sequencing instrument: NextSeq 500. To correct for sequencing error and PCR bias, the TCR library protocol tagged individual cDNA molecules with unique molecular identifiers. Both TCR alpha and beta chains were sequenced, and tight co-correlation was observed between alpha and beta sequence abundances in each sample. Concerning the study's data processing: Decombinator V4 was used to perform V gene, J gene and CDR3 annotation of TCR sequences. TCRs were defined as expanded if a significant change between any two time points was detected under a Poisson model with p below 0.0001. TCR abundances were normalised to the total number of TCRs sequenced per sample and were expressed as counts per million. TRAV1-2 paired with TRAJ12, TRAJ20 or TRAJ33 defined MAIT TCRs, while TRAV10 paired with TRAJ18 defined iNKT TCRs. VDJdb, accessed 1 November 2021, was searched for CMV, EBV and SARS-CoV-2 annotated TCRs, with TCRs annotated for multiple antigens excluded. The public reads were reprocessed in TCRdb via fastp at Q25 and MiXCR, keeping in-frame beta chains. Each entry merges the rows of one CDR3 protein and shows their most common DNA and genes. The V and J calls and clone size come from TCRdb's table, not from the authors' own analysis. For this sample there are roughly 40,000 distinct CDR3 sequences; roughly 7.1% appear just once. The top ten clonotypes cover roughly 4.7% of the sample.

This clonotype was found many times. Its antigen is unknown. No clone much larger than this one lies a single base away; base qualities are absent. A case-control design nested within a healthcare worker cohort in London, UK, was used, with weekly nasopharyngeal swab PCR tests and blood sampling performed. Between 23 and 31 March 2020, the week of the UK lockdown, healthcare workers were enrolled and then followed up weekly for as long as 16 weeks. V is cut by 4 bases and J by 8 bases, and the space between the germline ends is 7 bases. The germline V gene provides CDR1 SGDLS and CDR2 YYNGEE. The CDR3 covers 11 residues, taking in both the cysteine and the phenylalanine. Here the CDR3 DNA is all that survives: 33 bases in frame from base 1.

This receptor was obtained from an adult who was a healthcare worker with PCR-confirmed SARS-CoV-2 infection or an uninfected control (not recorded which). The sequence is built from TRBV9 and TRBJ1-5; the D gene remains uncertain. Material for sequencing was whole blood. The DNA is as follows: TGTGCCAGCAGCCTCCACAAGCCCCAGCATTTT. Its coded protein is CASSLHKPQHF.